Listed here are 9 T cell receptor beta chains from one sample, sequenced in a study of cytomegalovirus exposure and HLA in healthy donors (TCRdb year 2017). Receptor libraries were prepared by the immunoSEQ multiplex PCR assay. For the multiplex PCR, a mixture combining 60 forward primers for TCR Vbeta segments and 13 reverse primers for TCR Jbeta segments was used. TCRdb limited this immuneACCESS table to in-frame rearrangements with V and J called. A share of clones is missing; checked studies link under half to unresolved V genes, and the rest is unexplained. For this sample there are 130,000 to 150,000 clones; less than 85% appear just once. The ten biggest clones cover roughly 4% of the sample. What was sequenced was PBMCs. The source is a young man in good health and CMV-seropositive.

V and J are TRBV5-5 and TRBJ1-4; 8 bases align to TRBD1. This CDR3 contains 15 residues. The J segment lost 7 bases and the V segment lost 1 base, leaving 6 bases of the junction unmatched. CDR1 and CDR2 (germline): SGHKS, YYEKEE (reference sequence). The CDR3 region is CASSLYTGGGEKLFF. CDR3 DNA sequence: TGTGCCAGCAGCTTGTACACAGGGGGTGGTGAAAAACTGTTTTTT.

The chain couples TRBV5-6 to TRBJ1-5, with 7 bases fitting TRBD1. This CDR3 is built from 16 residues. Germline V gene data show CDR1 as SGHDT and CDR2 as YYEEEE. The V and J ends lost 4 bases and 5 bases, in that order; junction bases with no gene match: 12. The CDR3 region is CASSMRDRAGDQPQHF. The CDR3 DNA follows: TGTGCCAGCAGCATGAGAGACAGGGCGGGTGATCAGCCCCAGCATTTT. Supplemented by reference TRBV5-6 and TRBJ1-5, the full variable domain reads DAGVTQSPTHLIKTRGQQVTLRCSPKSGHDTVSWYQQALGQGPQFIFQYYEEEERQRGNFPDRFSGHQFPNYSSELNVNALLLGDSALYLCASSMRDRAGDQPQHFGDGTRLSIL.

The chain has TRBV6-6 and TRBJ2-7; 7 nucleotides agree with TRBD2. V was clipped by 6 bases and J by 0 bases; unmatched bases: 5. CDR1 and CDR2 from the germline V gene are MNHNY and SVGAGI (reference sequence). The CDR3 is 14 amino acids. The DNA for the CDR3 is TGTGCCAGCAGGCTCGGGACTACCTCCTACGAGCAGTACTTC. This sequence encodes CASRLGTTSYEQYF.

The chain carries TRBV28 and TRBJ2-7, with TRBD2 matching over 9 bases. V was clipped by 5 bases and J by 6 bases; unmatched bases: 11. The CDR3 contains 15 residues. The V gene's germline CDR1 is MDHEN and CDR2 SYDVKM. CDR3 protein: CASSGPGAGGFEQYF. CDR3 bases: TGTGCCAGCAGTGGCCCGGGCGCGGGGGGGTTCGAGCAGTACTTC.

CDR3 in amino acids: CASSQQGLPYEQYF. The CDR3 DNA sequence: TGTGCCAGCAGTCAACAGGGCCTCCCCTACGAGCAGTACTTC. This chain links TRBV6-5 with TRBJ2-5; possible D gene TRBD1, 6 bases. The tail of the sequence fits TRBJ2-7 better, so the J call may be wrong. The CDR3 is 14 amino acids. CDR1 and CDR2 from the germline V gene are MNHEY and SVGAGI.

This chain uses TRBV4-2 with TRBJ2-5; the match to TRBD2 covers 9 bases. Germline V gives CDR1 LGHNA, CDR2 YNFKEQ. CDR3 length: 15 residues. Losses at the gene ends were 1 base for V and 3 bases for J; bases not matched to a gene: 3. CDR3 DNA: TGTGCCAGCAGCCAAGGGGTAGCGGGAGAAGAGACCCAGTACTTC. Its protein product is CASSQGVAGEETQYF.

This clone was counted a few times. The rearrangement joins TRBV10-3 to TRBJ2-1, with 14 bases that match TRBD2. V was clipped by 0 bases and J by 3 bases; unmatched bases: 1. Per the germline V gene, CDR1 is ENHRY and CDR2 is SYGVKD. The CDR3 length is 17 residues. CDR3 in amino acids: CAISESTSGRVYNEQFF. The CDR3 DNA is TGTGCCATCAGTGAGTCGACTAGCGGGAGGGTCTACAATGAGCAGTTCTTC.

The J gene is TRBJ1-1, the V gene TRBV6-5; 7 bases map to TRBD1. With V trimmed by 7 bases and J by 4 bases, 3 bases remained unmatched. This CDR3 has 12 amino acids. CDR1 MNHEY and CDR2 SVGAGI come from the germline V gene. CDR3 DNA sequence: TGTGCCAGCAAGAACAGGGGCACTGAAGCTTTCTTT. Its protein product is CASKNRGTEAFF.

The V call is TRBV5-1, the J call TRBJ1-6; 8 nucleotides agree with TRBD1. The CDR3 loop spans 16 amino acids. The V gene's germline CDR1 is SGHRS and CDR2 YFSETQ. J gave up 5 bases and V 2 bases, and 6 bases lay outside the gene matches. The CDR3 DNA sequence: TGCGCCAGCAGCTTTAACAGGGGGAGTGATAATTCACCCCTCCACTTT. The encoded protein is CASSFNRGSDNSPLHF.